These T cell receptor beta chains were read from a single sample in a study of blood T cell repertoires in COVID-19. TCRdb keeps only in-frame clones here, not all; method: immunoSEQ multiplex PCR. The sample yields about 190,000 clones, around 90% seen once. Sequencing was carried out using peripheral blood. These receptors were collected from a human donor in a cohort sampled during active COVID-19. Both conserved end residues are part of each CDR3. The D gene is left open where the match is weak. Rows give clone size only sometimes, using once, few, many, or a class for an expanded clone.

D: TRBD1; size: -; V: TRBV29-1; J: TRBJ1-2; DNA: TGCAGCGTACAATGGACAGGGGGCCCCGTTAACTATGGCTACACCTTC; CDR3: CSVQWTGGPVNYGYTF
D: TRBD2; size: -; V: TRBV2; J: TRBJ2-2; DNA: TGTGCCAGCAGTGGAATGGGCGGGAGGGCCGACACCGGGGAGCTGTTTTTT; CDR3: CASSGMGGRADTGELFF
D: TRBD2; size: -; V: TRBV4-2; J: TRBJ2-1; DNA: TGTGCCAGCAGCCCCCGACTAAGGACTAGCGGGAGATCCTACAATGAGCAGTTCTTC; CDR3: CASSPRLRTSGRSYNEQFF
D: -; size: -; V: TRBV19; J: TRBJ2-5; DNA: TGTGCCAGTAGTCCCTTGACAGTGGGACAAGAGACCCAGTACTTC; CDR3: CASSPLTVGQETQYF
D: TRBD1; size: -; V: TRBV7-9; J: TRBJ2-7; DNA: TGTGCCAGCAGCTTAGCCTGGACAGGGGGGGTCTACGAGCAGTACTTC; CDR3: CASSLAWTGGVYEQYF
D: TRBD2; size: -; V: TRBV27; J: TRBJ2-7; DNA: TGTGCCAGCAGTTTAGGTACTAGCGGATCCTACGAGCAGTACTTC; CDR3: CASSLGTSGSYEQYF
D: -; size: few; V: TRBV6-1; J: TRBJ1-6; DNA: TGTGCCAGCAGTGAAGCGCTCGGGGGTTCACCCCTCCACTTT; CDR3: CASSEALGGSPLHF
D: -; size: -; V: TRBV28; J: TRBJ1-6; DNA: TGTGCCAGCAGTTTATTTGGGAAGCCAGGGAAGGGATCACCCCTCCACTTT; CDR3: CASSLFGKPGKGSPLHF
D: TRBD1; size: -; V: TRBV7-8; J: TRBJ2-7; DNA: TGTGCCAGCAGCTTTTGGACAGGGGGCGCTGAGTCCTACGAGCAGTACTTC; CDR3: CASSFWTGGAESYEQYF
D: -; size: -; V: TRBV6-2/TRBV6-3; J: TRBJ2-3; DNA: TGTGCCAGCAGTCAAGCGGAGGCTGGAGCAGATACGCAGTATTTT; CDR3: CASSQAEAGADTQYF
D: -; size: -; V: TRBV6-5; J: TRBJ2-7; DNA: TGTGCCAGCAGCTCCTACTACTCCACCTCCTACGAGCAGTACTTC; CDR3: CASSSYYSTSYEQYF
D: -; size: -; V: TRBV14; J: TRBJ1-1; DNA: TGTGCCAGCAGTAGAATGAACACTGAAGCTTTCTTT; CDR3: CASSRMNTEAFF
D: TRBD1; size: -; V: TRBV19; J: TRBJ2-6; DNA: TGTGCCAGTAGCTTCAACAGGGGGTCTGGGGCCAACGTCCTGACTTTC; CDR3: CASSFNRGSGANVLTF
D: TRBD2; size: -; V: TRBV2; J: TRBJ2-3; DNA: TGTGCCAGCAGTGGGGCTAGCGGCGGCACAGATACGCAGTATTTT; CDR3: CASSGASGGTDTQYF
D: -; size: -; V: TRBV9; J: TRBJ1-3; DNA: TGTGCCAGCAGTGCCGACTCGGGAAACACCATATATTTT; CDR3: CASSADSGNTIYF
D: -; size: -; V: TRBV6-1; J: TRBJ2-1; DNA: TGTGCCAGCAGTGAATGGTTCACGGACAATGAGCAGTTCTTC; CDR3: CASSEWFTDNEQFF
D: TRBD2; size: -; V: TRBV7-8; J: TRBJ2-1; DNA: TGTGCCAGCAGCTTAGGGGGACTAGCGGGGGAGCAGTTCTTC; CDR3: CASSLGGLAGEQFF
D: TRBD1; size: -; V: TRBV7-2; J: TRBJ2-1; DNA: TGTGCCAGCAGCTTACCTTCTGGACAGGGCTACAATGAGCAGTTCTTC; CDR3: CASSLPSGQGYNEQFF
D: -; size: -; V: TRBV4-3; J: TRBJ1-2; DNA: TGCGCCAGCAGCCAAGACCTAGGCAACTATGGCTACACCTTC; CDR3: CASSQDLGNYGYTF
D: -; size: once; V: TRBV10-3; J: TRBJ2-5; DNA: TGTGCCATCAGTGAGTTCAGGGGGGCCGAAGAGACCCAGTACTTC; CDR3: CAISEFRGAEETQYF
D: -; size: -; V: TRBV5-6; J: TRBJ2-3; DNA: TGTGCCAGCAGCCTAACCCAGGGGAGTACAGATACGCAGTATTTT; CDR3: CASSLTQGSTDTQYF
D: TRBD2; size: -; V: TRBV6-2/TRBV6-3; J: TRBJ2-7; DNA: TGTGCCAGCAGTTACCCGGGACTAGCGGGAGGCGAGCAGTACTTC; CDR3: CASSYPGLAGGEQYF
D: -; size: -; V: TRBV12-3/TRBV12-4; J: TRBJ1-2; DNA: TGTGCCAGCAGTTTGGCGGGTTACTATGGCTACACCTTC; CDR3: CASSLAGYYGYTF
D: TRBD1; size: -; V: TRBV4-1; J: TRBJ2-2; DNA: TGCGCCAGCAGCCAGGACACAGGGGTTCCCGGGGAGCTGTTTTTT; CDR3: CASSQDTGVPGELFF
D: TRBD1; size: -; V: TRBV30; J: TRBJ2-7; DNA: TGTGCCAGACAACAGGGGTACGAGCAGTACTTC; CDR3: CARQQGYEQYF
D: -; size: -; V: TRBV6-5; J: TRBJ2-3; DNA: TGTGCCAGCGCGGCGACTAGCACAGATACGCAGTATTTT; CDR3: CASAATSTDTQYF
D: TRBD1; size: -; V: TRBV5-4; J: TRBJ1-2; DNA: TGTGCCAGCAGCTTGGGTGGGGGACAGGGGGACTATGGCTACACCTTC; CDR3: CASSLGGGQGDYGYTF
D: -; size: -; V: TRBV28; J: TRBJ1-2; DNA: TGTGCCAGCAGTTTATCTCAGGGAAGGAACTATGGCTACACCTTC; CDR3: CASSLSQGRNYGYTF
D: -; size: -; V: TRBV9; J: TRBJ1-4; DNA: TGTGCCAGCAGCCTCGACACACTAGGAGCTAATGAAAAACTGTTTTTT; CDR3: CASSLDTLGANEKLFF
D: -; size: -; V: TRBV5-1; J: TRBJ2-1; DNA: TGCGCCAGCAGCTTACAACAGGACAATGAGCAGTTCTTC; CDR3: CASSLQQDNEQFF
D: TRBD2; size: -; V: TRBV27; J: TRBJ2-3; DNA: TGTGCCAGCAGTTTTTCCCTAGCGGCCCTCACAGATACGCAGTATTTT; CDR3: CASSFSLAALTDTQYF
D: -; size: -; V: TRBV5-1; J: TRBJ2-1; DNA: TGCGCCAGCAGCTTAGGGCTAGCCAAAAAATACAATGAGCAGTTCTTC; CDR3: CASSLGLAKKYNEQFF
D: -; size: once; V: TRBV19; J: TRBJ2-7; DNA: TGTGCCAGTAGTATAACGACAGCCTACGAGCAGTACTTC; CDR3: CASSITTAYEQYF
D: TRBD1; size: -; V: TRBV9; J: TRBJ2-1; DNA: TGTGCCAGCAGCGTAGGAGGTCAGGGGGTCTACAATGAGCAGTTCTTC; CDR3: CASSVGGQGVYNEQFF
D: TRBD2; size: few; V: TRBV7-8; J: TRBJ2-1; DNA: TGTGCCAGCAGCTCCCAATACCTAGCGGCACTTCGGGATGAGCAGTTCTTC; CDR3: CASSSQYLAALRDEQFF
D: -; size: -; V: TRBV7-2; J: TRBJ1-1; DNA: TGTGCCAGCAGCTTACGGAGGGAAGCTTTCTTT; CDR3: CASSLRREAFF
D: -; size: -; V: TRBV2; J: TRBJ2-3; DNA: TGTGCCAGCAGTGAAGCAGGGGCAGATACGCAGTATTTT; CDR3: CASSEAGADTQYF
D: TRBD1; size: -; V: TRBV5-1; J: TRBJ1-2; DNA: TGCGCCAGCAGCTTGCAGGGGGCCTATGGCTACACCTTC; CDR3: CASSLQGAYGYTF
D: -; size: -; V: TRBV28; J: TRBJ1-5; DNA: TGTGCCAGCTATGGAGGTTTCGGCAATCAGCCCCAGCATTTT; CDR3: CASYGGFGNQPQHF
D: TRBD1; size: -; V: TRBV12-3/TRBV12-4; J: TRBJ1-1; DNA: TGTGCCAGCAGTCCGCGGACAGGGGAGGCTTTCTTT; CDR3: CASSPRTGEAFF
D: -; size: -; V: TRBV7-2; J: TRBJ2-5; DNA: TGTGCCAGCAGCTCACGCGGGATTGGGGGTGAGACCCAGTACTTC; CDR3: CASSSRGIGGETQYF
D: TRBD2; size: -; V: TRBV5-1; J: TRBJ2-7; DNA: TGCGCCAGCAGCAAAGGACTAGCGGGAGGCCTGGGCTACGAGCAGTACTTC; CDR3: CASSKGLAGGLGYEQYF
D: TRBD1; size: -; V: TRBV6-1; J: TRBJ2-7; DNA: TGTGCCAGCAGTGAATCTACAGGGGGCTACGAGCAGTACTTC; CDR3: CASSESTGGYEQYF
D: -; size: -; V: TRBV19; J: TRBJ1-6; DNA: TGTGCCAGCAGCTCCTATAATTCACCCCTCCACTTT; CDR3: CASSSYNSPLHF
D: -; size: -; V: TRBV7-2; J: TRBJ1-1; DNA: TGTGCCAGCGCTCCAGTAATGAACACTGAAGCTTTCTTT; CDR3: CASAPVMNTEAFF
D: -; size: once; V: TRBV6-4; J: TRBJ2-4; DNA: TGTGCCAGCAGTCCTACTTCAGCCAAAAACATTCAGTACTTC; CDR3: CASSPTSAKNIQYF
D: TRBD2; size: -; V: TRBV5-3; J: TRBJ2-1; DNA: TGTGCCAGAAGCTTCCCTCACTTAGCGGGAGGGATCAATGGCTCCTACAATGAGCAGTTCTTC; CDR3: CARSFPHLAGGINGSYNEQFF
D: -; size: -; V: TRBV7-2; J: TRBJ2-3; DNA: TGTGCCAGCAGCTTCCCCTTGGAGAATACGCAGTATTTT; CDR3: CASSFPLENTQYF
D: -; size: once; V: TRBV2; J: TRBJ1-2; DNA: TGTGCCAGCAGGGACGGACTAAACTATGGCTACACCTTC; CDR3: CASRDGLNYGYTF
D: -; size: -; V: TRBV10-3; J: TRBJ1-2; DNA: TGTGCCATCTCCCCGCAGGGCGGGGATGGCTACACCTTC; CDR3: CAISPQGGDGYTF
D: -; size: once; V: TRBV7-2; J: TRBJ2-7; DNA: TGTGCCAGCAGCATTCAGGGGCCCTTCTCCTACGAGCAGTACTTC; CDR3: CASSIQGPFSYEQYF
D: TRBD2; size: -; V: TRBV4-1; J: TRBJ2-7; DNA: TGCGCCAGCAGCCAAGTTAGCGGGATGTTGAACGAGCAGTACTTC; CDR3: CASSQVSGMLNEQYF
D: -; size: -; V: TRBV19; J: TRBJ2-7; DNA: TGTGCCAGTAGTATAGCCGCGGCGGGCTACGAGCAGTACTTC; CDR3: CASSIAAAGYEQYF
D: TRBD2; size: -; V: TRBV7-2; J: TRBJ2-7; DNA: TGTGCCAGCAGCTTAGCGCTAGCGGGAGGGCCCTACGAGCAGTACTTC; CDR3: CASSLALAGGPYEQYF